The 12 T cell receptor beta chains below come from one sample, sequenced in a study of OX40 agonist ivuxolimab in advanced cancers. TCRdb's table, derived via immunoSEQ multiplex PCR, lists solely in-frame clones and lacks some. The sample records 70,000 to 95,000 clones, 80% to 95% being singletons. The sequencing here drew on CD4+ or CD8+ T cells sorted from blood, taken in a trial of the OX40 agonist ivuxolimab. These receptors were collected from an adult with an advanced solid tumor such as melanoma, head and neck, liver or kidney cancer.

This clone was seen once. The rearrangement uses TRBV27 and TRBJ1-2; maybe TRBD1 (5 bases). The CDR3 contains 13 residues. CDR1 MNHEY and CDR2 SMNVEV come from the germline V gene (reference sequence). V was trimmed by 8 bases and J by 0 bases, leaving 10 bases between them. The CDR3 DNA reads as TGTGCCAGCCGTGGGGGGACTAACTATGGCTACACCTTC. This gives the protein CASRGGTNYGYTF.

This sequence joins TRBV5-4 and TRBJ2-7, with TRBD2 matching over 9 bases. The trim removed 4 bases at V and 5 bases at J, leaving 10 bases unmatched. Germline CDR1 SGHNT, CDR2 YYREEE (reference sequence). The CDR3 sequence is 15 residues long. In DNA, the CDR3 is TGTGCCAGCAGCCCTAGGGCGGGGGGGATAAACGAGCAGTACGTC. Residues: CASSPRAGGINEQYV.

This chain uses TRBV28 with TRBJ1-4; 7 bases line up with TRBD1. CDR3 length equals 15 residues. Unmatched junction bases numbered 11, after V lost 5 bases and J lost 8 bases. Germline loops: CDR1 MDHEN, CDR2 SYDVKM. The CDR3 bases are TGTGCCAGCAGTGTAGGTAGGGGGCGATACGAAAAACTGTTTTTT. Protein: CASSVGRGRYEKLFF.

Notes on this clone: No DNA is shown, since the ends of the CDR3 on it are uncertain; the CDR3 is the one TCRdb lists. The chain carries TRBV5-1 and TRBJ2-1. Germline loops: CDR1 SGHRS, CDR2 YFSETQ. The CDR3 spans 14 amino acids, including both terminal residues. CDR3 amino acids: CASSEYFGENEQFF.

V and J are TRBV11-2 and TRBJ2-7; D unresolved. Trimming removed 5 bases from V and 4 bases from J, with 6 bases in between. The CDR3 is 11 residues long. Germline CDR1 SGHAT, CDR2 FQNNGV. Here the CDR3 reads CASSVGYEQYV. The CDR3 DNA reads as TGTGCCAGCAGCGTAGGGTACGAGCAGTACGTC.

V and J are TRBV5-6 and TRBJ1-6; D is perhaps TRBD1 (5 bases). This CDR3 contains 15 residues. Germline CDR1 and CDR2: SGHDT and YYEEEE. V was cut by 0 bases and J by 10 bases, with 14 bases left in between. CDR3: CASSLEQGTSSPLHF. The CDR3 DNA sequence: TGTGCCAGCAGCTTGGAGCAGGGAACGAGCTCACCCCTCCACTTT.

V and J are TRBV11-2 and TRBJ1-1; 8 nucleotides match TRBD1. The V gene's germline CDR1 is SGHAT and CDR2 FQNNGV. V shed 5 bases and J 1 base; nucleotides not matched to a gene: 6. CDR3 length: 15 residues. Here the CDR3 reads CASSAAGQANTEAFF. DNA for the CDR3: TGTGCCAGCAGCGCGGCGGGACAGGCGAACACTGAAGCTTTCTTT.

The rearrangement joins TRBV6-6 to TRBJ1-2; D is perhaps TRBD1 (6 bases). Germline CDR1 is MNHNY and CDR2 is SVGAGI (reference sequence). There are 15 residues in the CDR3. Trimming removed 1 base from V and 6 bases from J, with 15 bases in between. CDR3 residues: CASSYLSGDVDGYTF. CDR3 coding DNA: TGTGCCAGCAGTTACTTATCAGGGGACGTCGATGGCTACACCTTC.

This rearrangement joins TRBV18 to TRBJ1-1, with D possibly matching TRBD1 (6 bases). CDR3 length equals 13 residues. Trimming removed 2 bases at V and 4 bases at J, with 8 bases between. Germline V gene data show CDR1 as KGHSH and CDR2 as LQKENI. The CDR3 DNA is TGTGCCAGCTCACCAAGCAGGGGCACTGAAGCTTTCTTT. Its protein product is CASSPSRGTEAFF.

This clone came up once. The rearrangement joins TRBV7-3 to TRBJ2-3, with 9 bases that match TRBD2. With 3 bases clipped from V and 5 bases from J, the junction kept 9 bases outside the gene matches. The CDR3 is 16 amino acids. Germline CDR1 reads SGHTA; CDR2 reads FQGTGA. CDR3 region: CASSLMSGGPGDTQYF. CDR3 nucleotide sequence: TGTGCCAGCAGCTTGATGAGCGGGGGGCCGGGAGATACGCAGTATTTT.

The CDR3 coding sequence is TGTGCCAGCCGACGCCTCCTCCACGAGCAGTACTTC. Translated, it gives CASRRLLHEQYF. This chain uses TRBV2 with TRBJ2-7; D uncertain. V dropped 8 bases and J dropped 5 bases, with 13 bases sitting between them. The germline V gene encodes CDR1 SNHLY and CDR2 FYNNEI. CDR3 length: 12 amino acids.

CDR3 DNA: TGTGCCAGCAGCTTAGGTCCGGGGGCCAGTAGGGTCGAGCAGTACTTC. Amino acid sequence: CASSLGPGASRVEQYF. V and J are TRBV7-8 and TRBJ2-7; the D call may be TRBD1 or TRBD2 (6 bases each). The CDR3 extends over 16 amino acids. Germline values: CDR1 SGHVS, CDR2 FQNEAQ. Trimming shortened V by 1 base and J by 6 bases, and 19 bases separated the two germline ends.